A single sample gave rise to the 21 T cell receptor beta chains below, sequenced in a study of tumor-infiltrating lymphocytes in primary liver carcinoma. Unsorted bulk tissue (roughly 20-34 mg) underwent RNA and DNA co-extraction. From roughly 0.5 ug total RNA, TCR beta cDNA was generated with a primer in the constant region. Libraries for TCR beta were built through three nested multiplex PCR rounds, which together made up a slightly modified ARM-PCR procedure. Each of the first two PCR rounds ran roughly 9 cycles with TRBV1-TRBV30 forward and C-beta reverse primers. MiXCR was run by TCRdb on the multiplex PCR reads, yielding one entry per CDR3 protein. The sample includes more than 70,000 distinct CDR3 sequences, about three quarters of them seen just once. The sequenced sample consisted of tumor-adjacent normal liver tissue. These TCRs come from a man in his forties with primary liver carcinoma and hepatitis B virus infection.

A remark on this clonotype: Without the conserved terminal phenylalanine or tryptophan, this CDR3 likely stems from a read error. The genes are TRBV4-3 and TRBJ2-1; TRBD2 agrees at 10 bases. V lost 1 base, J lost 4 bases, and 4 bases stayed unmatched. CDR1 LGHNA and CDR2 YSLEER come from the germline V gene. The CDR3 is made up of 16 amino acids. CDR3 coding DNA: TGCGCCAGCAGCCAAGTCGGACTAGCGGCATACAATGAGCAGTTCATC. This encodes CASSQVGLAAYNEQFI.

The chain joins TRBV10-3 to TRBJ2-1; TRBD2 matches 9 bases. In germline, CDR1 is ENHRY, CDR2 SYGVKD. CDR3 size: 20 residues. Trimming cost V 4 bases and J 13 bases; bases outside gene matches: 29. DNA for the CDR3: TGTGCCATCAGTGGGGGACTAGCAGATTATAAAAGTAGCTCCTACATTGAACAGTTCTTC. Amino acid sequence: CAISGGLADYKSSSYIEQFF.

In regard to this clonotype: Since the CDR3 does not end with the conserved phenylalanine or tryptophan, this likely comes from a read error. V is TRBV12-3 or TRBV12-4 and J is TRBJ1-1; 7 nucleotides align to TRBD1. J lost 2 bases, V lost 8 bases, and 11 bases had no gene match. The CDR3 sequence is 15 residues long. CDR3 coding DNA: TGTGCCAGCCGACGAAGGACAGGAGAAAACACTGAAGCTTTCTCT. The encoded protein is CASRRRTGENTEAFS.

This clonotype was seen ten or more times. The chain joins TRBV4-1 to TRBJ2-6, with unresolved D. There are 14 residues in the CDR3. Germline CDR1 and CDR2: MGHRA and YSYEKL. V dropped 4 bases and J dropped 4 bases, with 8 bases sitting between them. CDR3 bases: TGCGCCAGCAGCCGAGAACCCGGGGCCAACGTCCTGACTTTC. It encodes CASSREPGANVLTF.

CDR3: CASSSLMAVYGYTF. The CDR3 bases are TGTGCCAGCAGCTCGTTGATGGCAGTTTATGGCTACACCTTC. This chain links TRBV5-6 with TRBJ1-2; D gene uncertain. Germline loops: CDR1 SGHDT, CDR2 YYEEEE. The CDR3 is 14 amino acids. With 3 bases removed from V and 5 bases from J, the gap between germline ends came to 14 bases. The full variable domain, with the rest looked up from reference TRBV5-6 and TRBJ1-2, is DAGVTQSPTHLIKTRGQQVTLRCSPKSGHDTVSWYQQALGQGPQFIFQYYEEEERQRGNFPDRFSGHQFPNYSSELNVNALLLGDSALYLCASSSLMAVYGYTFGSGTRLTVV.

The chain links TRBV6-6 to TRBJ1-1, with 8 bases lining up with TRBD1. The CDR3 loop spans 13 amino acids. The J segment lost 9 bases and the V segment lost 6 bases, leaving 9 bases of the junction unmatched. Germline assignment: CDR1 MNHNY and CDR2 SVGAGI (reference sequence). The CDR3 spells CASSTGGTTKAFF. The CDR3 DNA is TGTGCCAGCAGCACAGGGGGGACTACCAAAGCTTTCTTT.

This clonotype has a single count. The junction differs from germline at one of its ends, possibly a read error. This chain uses TRBV11-1 with TRBJ2-1; 7 positions agree with TRBD2. This CDR3 has 17 amino acids. Germline V gene data show CDR1 as SGHAT and CDR2 as FQDESV (reference sequence). CDR3 in DNA: TGTGCCAGTAGCTTAGTCTCCAGCGGGAACTCCCACAATGAGCAGTTCTTC. It encodes CASSLVSSGNSHNEQFF.

About this clonotype: The conserved final phenylalanine or tryptophan is absent from the CDR3, which likely points to a read error. The chain uses TRBV12-3 or TRBV12-4 and TRBJ2-5; D assignment may be TRBD1 or TRBD2 (5 bases each). The CDR3 runs to 13 residues. V gave up 1 base and J gave up 4 bases, with 7 bases separating them. The CDR3 sequence: CASSLGGTETQYL. CDR3 nucleotide sequence: TGTGCCAGCAGTTTAGGAGGGACAGAGACCCAGTACTTA.

Of note for this clonotype: One junction end does not reproduce the germline sequence, and a read error may be involved. The chain recombines TRBV29-1 with TRBJ2-1, with D perhaps matching TRBD1 or TRBD2 (5 bases each). The germline V gene encodes CDR1 SQVTM and CDR2 ANQGSEA. The CDR3 consists of 12 residues. The CDR3 region is CSAGHCGNEQFF. The CDR3 DNA sequence: TGTAGCGCAGGACACTGCGGGAATGAGCAGTTCTTC.

In the case of this clonotype: At one boundary the junction diverges from the germline segment, which might be a read error. The chain joins TRBV11-2 to TRBJ2-1; TRBD2 matches at 9 bases. This CDR3 contains 16 residues. Germline loops: CDR1 SGHAT, CDR2 FQNNGV. CDR3 coding DNA: TGTGCCAGCAGCTTAGGGCTCCTAGCGGGATTGAGTGAGCGGTTCTTC. Protein sequence: CASSLGLLAGLSERFF. The variable domain in full, completed from reference TRBV11-2 and TRBJ2-1, reads EAGVAQSPRYKIIEKRQSVAFWCNPISGHATLYWYQQILGQGPKLLIQFQNNGVVDDSQLPKDRFSAERLKGVDSTLKIQPAKLEDSAVYLCASSLGLLAGLSERFFGPGTRLTVL.

As concerns this clonotype: Given the absence of the conserved phenylalanine or tryptophan at the CDR3 end, a read error is likely. The DNA is omitted, as the CDR3 cannot be located on it reliably, and the CDR3 follows TCRdb's listing. The J gene is TRBJ2-7, the V gene TRBV12-3 or TRBV12-4. Including both end residues, the CDR3 is 12 amino acids long. The CDR3 protein is CASSLLSYEQHL.

This clonotype appeared once. At one boundary the junction diverges from the germline segment, which might be a read error. The J gene is TRBJ2-7, the V gene TRBV12-3 or TRBV12-4; 8 bases are shared with TRBD1. The CDR3 is 13 amino acids. CDR3 sequence (DNA): TGTGCCAGCAGTGACAGGGGAGACTACAAGCAGTGCTTC. Encoded protein: CASSDRGDYKQCF.

Note on this clonotype: At one end the junction does not follow the germline gene, possibly because of a read error. Here the CDR3 reads CVSSQRVAGGGETQYF. CDR3 sequence (DNA): TGCGTCAGCAGCCAAAGGGTAGCAGGGGGCGGGGAGACCCAGTACTTC. The chain joins TRBV4-3 to TRBJ2-5; 8 bases are shared with TRBD1. The germline V gene has CDR1 LGHNA and CDR2 YSLEER. This CDR3 is 16 amino acids long.

The chain is built from TRBV12-3 or TRBV12-4 and TRBJ2-7; unclear D gene. Trimming pared 10 bases from V and 7 bases from J, leaving 17 bases between. There are 12 residues in the CDR3. The DNA for the CDR3 is TGTGCCAACACTCTCCCTTCGGGTGAGCAGTACTTC. Amino acid sequence: CANTLPSGEQYF.

In the case of this clonotype: A junction boundary mismatches the germline segment, possibly from a read error. The chain is built from TRBV11-2 and TRBJ2-3; D tentatively reads TRBD1 or TRBD2 (6 bases each). This CDR3 has 16 residues. The germline V gene has CDR1 SGHAT and CDR2 FQNNGV. The CDR3 DNA reads as TGTGTCAGCAGCTTAGATCGGGCAGGGGACTCATATACGCAGTATTTT. It yields the protein CVSSLDRAGDSYTQYF.

The J gene is TRBJ1-4, the V gene TRBV18; 12 nucleotides agree with TRBD1. V lost 3 bases to trimming and J lost 7 bases; unmatched junction nucleotides: 3. The germline gives CDR1 KGHSH, CDR2 LQKENI. The length of the CDR3 is 15 residues. CDR3 DNA: TGTGCCAGCTCACCGGGGACAGGGGGCCTTGAAAAACTGTTTTTT. It yields the protein CASSPGTGGLEKLFF.

This clonotype has a handful of counts. Germline and junction disagree at one end, which may indicate a read error. The chain links TRBV10-3 to TRBJ2-5; D not certain. This CDR3 spans 13 amino acids. The germline V gene encodes CDR1 ENHRY and CDR2 SYGVKD. Here the CDR3 reads CATAWDSQETQNF. The CDR3 DNA sequence: TGTGCCACAGCCTGGGATAGCCAAGAGACCCAGAACTTC.

The table lists this clonotype with a count of one. A clone one base away is much larger, so this may be a read error. The J gene is TRBJ1-2, the V gene TRBV12-3 or TRBV12-4; 7 positions agree with TRBD1. V trimming: 3 bases; J trimming: 5 bases; junction bases outside the gene matches: 9. The CDR3 has 15 amino acids. This CDR3 is CASSLGRGALYGYTF. In DNA form, the CDR3 reads TGTGCCAGCAGTTTGGGCAGGGGGGCGTTATATGGCTACACCTTC.

About this clonotype: At one end, the junction sequence differs from germline, possibly due to a read error. The chain combines TRBV7-9 with TRBJ2-7; D might be TRBD2 (6 bases). Looked up from germline, CDR1 is SEHNR and CDR2 is FQNEAQ (reference sequence). The length of the CDR3 is 15 residues. The CDR3 DNA is TGTGCCAGCAACTTAGTCCCTAGCGTAAGCTACGAGCAGTACTTC. This sequence encodes CASNLVPSVSYEQYF.

This clonotype was picked up many times. The V and J genes are TRBV28 and TRBJ2-7; D uncertain. Trimming pared 5 bases from V and 0 bases from J, leaving 14 bases between. CDR3 size: 15 residues. Per the germline V gene, CDR1 is MDHEN and CDR2 is SYDVKM. Written as DNA, the CDR3 is TGTGCCAGCAGTGAAATCAGGCTCCGCTCCTACGAGCAGTACTTC. This translates into CASSEIRLRSYEQYF.

This clonotype was seen ten or more times. The chain couples TRBV28 to TRBJ1-1, with D perhaps TRBD1 (6 bases). CDR3 length: 15 amino acids. V lost 6 bases and J 1 base, leaving 15 bases between the germline ends. CDR1 MDHEN and CDR2 SYDVKM come from the germline V gene. CDR3 sequence: CASRTGQQGNTEAFF. DNA of the CDR3: TGTGCCAGCAGAACCGGACAGCAGGGGAACACTGAAGCTTTCTTT.